This TCR beta chain was obtained from a study of control samples from healthy donors and cancer patients. The CDR3 spans 10 residues. The ends were cut back, 7 bases at V and 8 bases at J, with 9 bases in the middle. The germline V gene has CDR1 MRHNA and CDR2 SNTAGT. Only in-frame clones appear in the TCRdb table, and some are missing; sequencing was by immunoSEQ multiplex PCR. Of approximately 220,000 clones listed, about 93% were seen once; the top ten hold less than 1.6%. This clonotype originated in a man in his fifties in good health. The source material was blood. The chain combines TRBV6-4 with TRBJ2-7; possibly TRBD1 for D (5 bases). DNA of the CDR3: TGTGCCAGCACTGCAGGGCAGCAGTACGTC. As protein: CASTAGQQYV.